The 22 T cell receptor beta chains presented below share a single source sample, sequenced in a study of blood T cell repertoires in COVID-19. Libraries were prepared by immunoSEQ multiplex PCR; TCRdb keeps only in-frame clonotypes and omits some of them. The data show 140,000 or so clones, around 87% seen once. The sample taken for sequencing was peripheral blood. These receptors all stem from a human donor in a cohort sampled during active COVID-19.

The V and J genes are TRBV6-5 and TRBJ1-5; perhaps TRBD1 as D (6 bases). Trimming took 7 bases from V and 4 from J, leaving 17 bases between them. The CDR3 length is 15 residues. Germline loops: CDR1 MNHEY, CDR2 SVGAGI. CDR3 amino acids: CASKGTQRLNQPQHF. The CDR3 region has the DNA TGTGCCAGCAAGGGGACACAAAGGCTAAATCAGCCCCAGCATTTT.

The chain's CDR3 is CASSYGTDPYGYTF. In DNA, the CDR3 is TGTGCCAGCAGTTACGGGACAGATCCCTATGGCTACACCTTC. The V call is TRBV11-2, the J call TRBJ1-2; 7 bases fit TRBD1. CDR3 size: 14 residues. Trimming at V came to 6 bases and at J to 4 bases, leaving 8 bases not matched to a gene. The V gene's germline CDR1 is SGHAT and CDR2 FQNNGV.

The rearrangement joins TRBV29-1 to TRBJ1-2; D perhaps matches TRBD1 (6 bases). The CDR3 is 11 residues long. The V end lost 7 bases, the J end lost 8 bases, and 14 bases lay between the germline ends. CDR1 and CDR2 from the germline V gene are SQVTM and ANQGSEA. CDR3 bases: TGCAGCGCCCAGACAGGAGGAGGCTACACCTTC. As protein: CSAQTGGGYTF.

The rearrangement uses TRBV29-1 and TRBJ1-1, with 7 bases aligning to TRBD1. Looked up from germline, CDR1 is SQVTM and CDR2 is ANQGSEA. The CDR3 has 12 amino acids. Trimming at V came to 6 bases and at J to 6 bases, leaving 7 bases not matched to a gene. CDR3 region: CSVRQGMAEAFF. CDR3 DNA sequence: TGCAGCGTCAGACAGGGAATGGCTGAAGCTTTCTTT.

The chain recombines TRBV19 with TRBJ1-2, with 9 positions matching TRBD1. Germline V gives CDR1 LNHDA, CDR2 SQIVND (reference sequence). This CDR3 comprises 15 residues. V trimming: 3 bases; J trimming: 1 base; junction bases outside the gene matches: 3. The CDR3 spells CASSIGTGSNYGYTF. In DNA form, the CDR3 reads TGTGCCAGTAGTATCGGGACAGGGAGTAACTATGGCTACACCTTC.

V gene TRBV19 combines with J gene TRBJ1-2; TRBD1 matches at 9 bases. This CDR3 is 15 amino acids long. Germline CDR1 reads LNHDA; CDR2 reads SQIVND (reference sequence). V gave up 6 bases and J gave up 7 bases; unmatched junction bases: 12. CDR3 residues: CASSPGQGSVRGYTF. CDR3 nucleotides: TGTGCCAGTAGCCCCGGACAGGGGTCTGTCCGTGGCTACACCTTC. The complete variable domain, with remaining parts taken from reference TRBV19 and TRBJ1-2, reads DGGITQSPKYLFRKEGQNVTLSCEQNLNHDAMYWYRQDPGQGLRLIYYSQIVNDFQKGDIAEGYSVSREKKESFPLTVTSAQKNPTAFYLCASSPGQGSVRGYTFGSGTRLTVV.

The rearrangement links TRBV6-5 to TRBJ1-5, with TRBD1 matching 7 bases. The length of the CDR3 is 15 residues. CDR1 is MNHEY and CDR2 is SVGAGI in the germline V gene. The junction had 7 bases not matched to a gene; V was cut back by 6 bases and J by 2 bases. CDR3 bases: TGTGCCAGCAGGAGGACAGGTTATGGCAATCAGCCCCAGCATTTT. Amino acid sequence: CASRRTGYGNQPQHF.

About this clone: The junction departs from the called germline gene at one end, perhaps through a read error. CDR3: CASSLSAAQGTQYF. The CDR3 nucleotides are TGTGCCAGCAGCCTTTCCGCGGCCCAAGGGACCCAGTACTTC. This chain joins TRBV11-2 and TRBJ2-5; D remains unclear. CDR1 and CDR2 from the germline V gene are SGHAT and FQNNGV. The CDR3 length is 14 residues.

The rearrangement uses TRBV9 and TRBJ2-3, with TRBD2 identical over 9 bases. The germline V gene has CDR1 SGDLS and CDR2 YYNGEE. The junction had 2 bases not matched to a gene; V was cut back by 0 bases and J by 3 bases. The CDR3 is made up of 15 amino acids. The CDR3 loop is CASSVVAGETDTQYF. As DNA, the CDR3 is TGTGCCAGCAGCGTAGTAGCGGGGGAAACAGATACGCAGTATTTT.

The chain couples TRBV7-9 to TRBJ2-1; possible D gene TRBD1, 5 bases. Germline loops: CDR1 SEHNR, CDR2 FQNEAQ (reference sequence). V lost 0 bases and J lost 2, with 11 bases in between. The CDR3 loop spans 16 amino acids. The CDR3 DNA follows: TGTGCCAGCAGCTTAGCCATTTCAGGGACCTACAATGAGCAGTTCTTC. Translation: CASSLAISGTYNEQFF.

V and J are TRBV28 and TRBJ1-1, with TRBD1 as a possible D gene (6 bases). Germline loops: CDR1 MDHEN, CDR2 SYDVKM. The CDR3 has 14 residues. The V and J ends lost 3 bases and 1 base respectively, with 9 bases between them. The CDR3 is CASSFSGENTEAFF. CDR3 nucleotide sequence: TGTGCCAGCAGTTTTTCAGGGGAGAACACTGAAGCTTTCTTT.

The V gene is TRBV12-3 or TRBV12-4, the J gene TRBJ2-7; D is uncertain. V dropped 5 bases and J dropped 2 bases, with 4 bases sitting between them. The CDR3 loop spans 11 amino acids. CDR3 nucleotide sequence: TGTGCCAGCAGTCGGGCCTACGAGCAGTACTTC. Residues: CASSRAYEQYF.

The gene calls are TRBV7-3 and TRBJ1-1, with TRBD1 as a possible D gene (6 bases). Trimming pared 6 bases from V and 1 base from J, leaving 9 bases between. The CDR3 has 13 residues. Germline CDR1 SGHTA, CDR2 FQGTGA. CDR3 sequence reads: CASRLDRNTEAFF. The CDR3, as DNA: TGTGCCAGCAGGTTGGACAGGAACACTGAAGCTTTCTTT.

The chain uses TRBV3-1 (or the pseudogene TRBV3-2) and TRBJ2-7; a possible D gene is TRBD2 (5 bases). V was cut by 1 base and J by 2 bases, with 9 bases left in between. CDR1 LGHDT and CDR2 YNNKEL come from the germline V gene (reference sequence). The CDR3 length is 14 residues. DNA for the CDR3: TGTGCCAGCAGCCAAGCCCCCGGGACCTACGAGCAGTACTTC. Its translation: CASSQAPGTYEQYF.

This rearrangement joins TRBV4-2 to TRBJ2-7; 12 bases are a match to TRBD1. CDR3 length equals 18 residues. Germline CDR1 and CDR2: LGHNA and YNFKEQ. Trimming removed 3 bases from V and 3 bases from J; junction bases left unmatched: 12. This chain's CDR3 is CASSQEGQGAPGYYEQYF. The DNA for the CDR3 is TGTGCCAGCAGCCAGGAGGGACAGGGGGCCCCTGGTTACTACGAGCAGTACTTC.

V gene TRBV5-1 combines with J gene TRBJ2-2, with 8 positions matching TRBD2. Germline CDR1 reads SGHRS; CDR2 reads YFSETQ. The length of the CDR3 is 16 residues. V lost 4 bases, J lost 0 bases, and 5 bases stayed unmatched. The CDR3 sequence is CASSPREGTNTGELFF. As DNA, the CDR3 is TGCGCCAGCAGCCCCCGGGAGGGGACGAACACCGGGGAGCTGTTTTTT.

This clone was seen a few times. This sequence joins TRBV7-9 and TRBJ1-1, with 8 nucleotides matching TRBD1. V lost 2 bases to trimming and J lost 5 bases; unmatched junction nucleotides: 4. Germline CDR1 is SEHNR and CDR2 is FQNEAQ (reference sequence). There are 14 residues in the CDR3. This chain's CDR3 is CASSLTGGCTEAFF. CDR3 DNA sequence: TGTGCCAGCAGCTTAACAGGGGGGTGTACTGAAGCTTTCTTT.

J is TRBJ2-1 and V is TRBV6-5; possibly TRBD2 for D (6 bases). V dropped 4 bases and J dropped 10 bases, with 20 bases sitting between them. Germline values: CDR1 MNHEY, CDR2 SVGAGI. The CDR3 totals 15 residues. The CDR3 DNA follows: TGTGCCAGCAGTTCCGGGGACTCCTCCATCACGGAGCAGTTCTTC. This encodes CASSSGDSSITEQFF.

In its sample, this clone was seen once. CDR3 amino acids: CASRPSGTDTQYF. CDR3 DNA sequence: TGTGCCAGCAGACCTTCAGGCACAGATACGCAGTATTTT. This chain joins TRBV6-5 and TRBJ2-3; D is unresolved. Germline-derived CDR1 and CDR2 are MNHEY and SVGAGI. This CDR3 comprises 13 residues. Trimming removed 6 bases from V and 1 base from J, with 8 bases in between.

This chain connects TRBV3-1 (or the pseudogene TRBV3-2) to TRBJ2-7; possible D gene TRBD1, 6 bases. V lost 1 base to trimming and J lost 3 bases, with 10 bases between them. CDR1 and CDR2 from the germline V gene are LGHDT and YNNKEL (reference sequence). The CDR3 loop spans 14 amino acids. CDR3 loop: CASSQAPRGYEQYF. As DNA, the CDR3 is TGTGCCAGCAGCCAAGCCCCCAGGGGCTACGAGCAGTACTTC.

This clone was counted a single time. The chain uses TRBV28 and TRBJ2-1; D remains unclear. This CDR3 region has 13 residues. V was cut by 3 bases and J by 8 bases, with 11 bases left in between. Germline V gives CDR1 MDHEN, CDR2 SYDVKM. The CDR3 DNA is TGTGCCAGCAGTTTGGCCCTCCTTGATGAGCAGTTCTTC. Amino acids: CASSLALLDEQFF.

This sequence joins TRBV9 and TRBJ2-1; 8 bases match TRBD2. V dropped 3 bases and J dropped 7; count of bases not matched to a gene: 12. Per the germline V gene, CDR1 is SGDLS and CDR2 is YYNGEE. CDR3 length: 16 amino acids. This chain's CDR3 is CASSELGTRTLNEQFF. CDR3 nucleotide sequence: TGTGCCAGCAGCGAACTGGGGACTAGGACTTTGAATGAGCAGTTCTTC.